The rows below give T cell receptor beta chains drawn from one sample of a study of cytomegalovirus exposure and HLA in healthy donors. The data were produced by immunoSEQ multiplex PCR, yet TCRdb's version contains in-frame clones alone and is incomplete. The table has more than 150,000 clones, 75% to 85% seen once. The source material was PBMCs. Receptors were obtained from a man aged 18 to 29 in good health and CMV-seronegative. Each CDR3 is given with its conserved first and last residue. The order of the fields is V gene, D gene, J gene, clone size, CDR3 protein, CDR3 DNA. The D gene is left open where the match is weak. Clone size is given for some rows only: seen once, a few or many times, or a class if the clone is expanded.

TRBV29-1	TRBD1	TRBJ2-1	.	CSVGGQGEIEQFF	TGCAGCGTTGGTGGGCAGGGGGAAATTGAGCAGTTCTTC
TRBV30	.	TRBJ1-5	.	CAWNTGLGQPQHF	TGTGCCTGGAACACAGGGTTGGGACAGCCCCAGCATTTT
TRBV7-3	.	TRBJ1-1	few	CASSLTLGTEAFF	TGTGCCAGCAGCTTAACGCTCGGGACTGAAGCTTTCTTT
TRBV7-2	TRBD1	TRBJ1-1	once	CASSLVGRGHTEAFF	TGTGCCAGCAGCTTAGTGGGCAGGGGGCATACTGAAGCTTTCTTT
TRBV10-1	TRBD2	TRBJ2-2	few	CASSESTSGRADTGELFF	TGCGCCAGCAGTGAGTCGACTAGCGGGAGGGCGGACACCGGGGAGCTGTTTTTT
TRBV25-1	.	TRBJ1-2	few	CASSTPRQPRDGYTF	TGTGCCAGCAGTACCCCCCGACAGCCTCGAGATGGCTACACCTTC
TRBV7-9	.	TRBJ1-2	.	CASLPSGVREGYTF	TGTGCCTCCCTCCCATCGGGGGTCCGGGAGGGCTACACCTTC
TRBV7-6	TRBD1	TRBJ2-7	once	CAAIPKRSGQGASRWLEQYF	TGTGCCGCGATACCTAAACGGTCGGGACAGGGGGCTTCTCGATGGCTCGAGCAGTACTTC
TRBV6-6	.	TRBJ2-3	.	CASIPGSVTDTQYF	TGTGCCAGCATTCCGGGATCGGTAACAGATACGCAGTATTTT
TRBV7-7	.	TRBJ2-5	.	CASSLGAGQTQYF	TGTGCTAGCAGCTTAGGCGCGGGCCAGACCCAGTACTTC
TRBV9	.	TRBJ1-6	.	CASSARVNNSPLHF	TGTGCCAGCAGCGCACGGGTGAATAATTCACCCCTCCACTTT
TRBV25-1	.	TRBJ2-1	.	CASSGQLYNEQFF	TGTGCCAGCAGTGGACAGCTGTACAATGAGCAGTTCTTC
TRBV21-1	.	TRBJ2-7	.	CASKGGGVGASYEQYF	TGTGCCAGCAAGGGGGGAGGGGTCGGAGCCTCCTACGAGCAGTACTTC
TRBV4-2	.	TRBJ2-2	.	CASSQELSNTGELFF	TGTGCCAGCAGCCAAGAGCTATCGAACACCGGGGAGCTGTTTTTT
TRBV7-9	.	TRBJ2-5	.	CATAPGTINLKETQYF	TGTGCCACTGCGCCCGGGACAATCAACCTTAAGGAGACCCAGTACTTC
TRBV28	TRBD2	TRBJ2-7	.	CASRPNPAWDYYEQYF	TGTGCCAGCAGGCCGAATCCGGCTTGGGACTACTACGAGCAGTACTTC
TRBV4-1	.	TRBJ2-1	once	CASSQAEAGGYNEQFF	TGCGCCAGCAGCCAAGCGGAAGCGGGCGGCTACAATGAGCAGTTCTTC
TRBV11-2	.	TRBJ2-7	.	CASSSTTYEQYF	TGTGCCAGCAGCTCTACCACCTACGAGCAGTACTTC
TRBV7-9	TRBD2	TRBJ2-5	.	CASSPRTSTETQYF	TGTGCCAGCAGCCCGAGGACTAGCACGGAGACCCAGTACTTC
TRBV5-4	TRBD1	TRBJ1-1	.	CASSYGQGRTNTEAFF	TGTGCCAGCAGCTACGGACAGGGGCGGACGAACACTGAAGCTTTCTTT
TRBV27	TRBD1	TRBJ2-2	.	CASEGTGGRSGELFF	TGTGCCAGTGAGGGGACAGGCGGGCGGAGCGGGGAGCTGTTTTTT
TRBV6-5	.	TRBJ1-5	.	CASSPRAGNNQPQHF	TGTGCCAGCAGCCCTCGGGCAGGGAACAATCAGCCCCAGCATTTT
TRBV4-1	TRBD2	TRBJ2-3	few	CASSQLAGGTDTQYF	TGCGCCAGCAGCCAACTAGCGGGAGGCACAGATACGCAGTATTTT
TRBV7-8	.	TRBJ1-3	.	CASSLEAALLSGNTIYF	TGTGCCAGCAGCTTAGAAGCGGCGTTGCTTTCTGGAAACACCATATATTTT
TRBV7-9	.	TRBJ2-7	.	CASSLERGGSSPYYEQYF	TGTGCCAGCAGCTTAGAAAGAGGCGGCAGCTCCCCTTACTACGAGCAGTACTTC
TRBV5-1	TRBD1	TRBJ1-1	once	CASSRNQGAGTEAFF	TGCGCCAGCAGCCGAAATCAGGGGGCAGGGACTGAAGCTTTCTTT
TRBV29-1	TRBD1	TRBJ1-4	.	CSVAQGATNEKLFF	TGCAGCGTTGCTCAGGGGGCAACTAATGAAAAACTGTTTTTT
TRBV5-1	TRBD1	TRBJ2-7	.	CASQGVGAYEQYF	TGCGCCAGCCAGGGGGTCGGGGCCTACGAGCAGTACTTC
TRBV14	TRBD2	TRBJ2-7	.	CASSQVAGLAGQQYF	TGTGCCAGCAGCCAAGTTGCGGGACTAGCGGGACAGCAGTACTTC
TRBV5-4	.	TRBJ2-5	.	CATKAVETQYF	TGTGCCACCAAAGCGGTCGAGACCCAGTACTTC
TRBV2	.	TRBJ2-1	few	CASSPPRGAEYNEQFF	TGTGCCAGCAGTCCCCCTCGGGGGGCGGAATACAATGAGCAGTTCTTC
TRBV2	TRBD1	TRBJ1-4	.	CASRAGDRGATNEKLFF	TGTGCCAGCAGGGCCGGGGACAGGGGAGCAACTAATGAAAAACTGTTTTTT
TRBV19	.	TRBJ2-2	.	CASSTLGVKTGELFF	TGTGCCAGTAGTACTCTAGGGGTGAAAACCGGGGAGCTGTTTTTT
TRBV15	.	TRBJ1-1	.	CATSREWARRALGNTEAFF	TGTGCCACCAGCAGAGAATGGGCCCGCAGGGCCCTCGGGAACACTGAAGCTTTCTTT
TRBV9	TRBD1	TRBJ2-3	few	CASSVLLTGAGDTQYF	TGTGCCAGCAGCGTCCTCCTGACAGGGGCGGGAGATACGCAGTATTTT
TRBV6-5	.	TRBJ2-1	.	CASGGSSYNEQFF	TGTGCCAGCGGGGGGAGCTCCTACAATGAGCAGTTCTTC